This TCR beta chain was identified in a study of T cell clonality in common variable immunodeficiency. Equal genomic DNA amounts from CVID and control samples were sequenced. Assay: immunoSEQ multiplex PCR; the TCRdb copy retains only in-frame clones and omits some. The sample has tens of thousands of clones, none seen only once. In the case of this clone: Its target is not known. The read ends 3 residues before the CDR3 terminus; that terminus is restored from the germline J gene.

This CDR3 spans 14 amino acids. The germline gives CDR1 SEHNR, CDR2 FQNEAQ (reference sequence). General study points: Patient heterogeneity in the CVID cohort limited correlations between repertoire features and clinical complications. What drives increased CVID clonality needs T cell subpopulation sequencing.

This sequence was found in a person between 18 and 69 years old in good health. V is TRBV7-9 and J is TRBJ1-2; the D is unclear. The sample consisted of peripheral blood mononuclear cells. The CDR3 sequence: CASSPDLRVWGYTF. The sequenced CDR3 bases are TGTGCCAGCAGCCCCGACCTACGGGTTTGGGGC.